Listed below are T cell receptor beta chains from one sample, sequenced in a study of T cell repertoires in cytomegalovirus infection. These receptors lack a known antigen. TCRdb re-called the reads through MiXCR, storing one row per CDR3 protein. The sample consists of some 320,000 distinct CDR3 sequences, 25% to 30% of them appearing once. The sample consisted of cultured PBMCs, taken from culture after CMV antigen stimulation. The origin of the receptors is a human donor in good health (CMV status not recorded). Some clones in this sample may be carry-over from other donors' samples. Each CDR3 is given with its conserved first and last residue. A D gene is named only where the DNA matches it firmly. The listing skips clone size in some rows; elsewhere it reads once, few, many or a size class.

size	D	V	J	length	CDR3	DNA
many	-	TRBV7-2	TRBJ2-3	16	CASRLGRSRYTDTQYF	TGTGCCAGCAGATTGGGAAGGAGCCGATACACAGATACGCAGTATTTT
few	-	TRBV11-2	TRBJ2-3	14	CASSEEGQADTQYF	TGTGCCAGCAGCGAGGAGGGCCAGGCAGATACGCAGTATTTT
few	-	TRBV7-2	TRBJ1-1	12	CASSSTVTEAFF	TGTGCCAGCAGCTCGACCGTCACTGAAGCTTTCTTT
-	-	TRBV20-1	TRBJ1-2	13	CSARDNRVHGYTF	TGCAGTGCTAGAGATAACAGGGTGCATGGCTACACCTTC
-	-	TRBV6-6	TRBJ1-2	13	CASSWGGQVDYTF	TGTGCCAGCAGTTGGGGGGGGCAAGTGGACTACACCTTC
few	-	TRBV2	TRBJ1-5	15	CASSEGGTRNQPQHF	TGTGCCAGCAGTGAAGGGGGGACTCGCAATCAGCCCCAGCATTTT
-	TRBD1	TRBV12-3/TRBV12-4	TRBJ2-7	14	CASSKSGTDYEQYF	TGTGCCAGCAGTAAGTCCGGGACAGACTACGAGCAGTACTTC
few	-	TRBV12-3/TRBV12-4	TRBJ1-1	13	CASRIGTVYEAFF	TGTGCCAGCAGGATCGGGACGGTCTATGAAGCTTTCTTT
-	-	TRBV6-1	TRBJ2-1	17	CASSLGATRFSYNEQFF	TGTGCCAGCAGTTTGGGGGCGACGAGGTTCTCCTACAATGAGCAGTTCTTC
-	-	TRBV27	TRBJ2-5	15	CASSPRNIFQETQYF	TGTGCCAGCAGTCCGAGGAACATATTCCAAGAGACCCAGTACTTC
-	-	TRBV12-3/TRBV12-4	TRBJ2-7	15	CASSFGFGPNYEQYF	TGTGCCAGCAGTTTTGGATTCGGGCCCAACTACGAGCAGTACTTC
few	-	TRBV27	TRBJ1-1	17	CASSLRGPGDFNTEAFF	TGTGCCAGCAGTTTAAGGGGTCCAGGGGACTTTAACACTGAAGCTTTCTTT
many	-	TRBV7-2	TRBJ2-7	14	CASSLGYLSYEQYF	TGTGCCAGCAGCTTAGGGTATTTGTCCTACGAGCAGTACTTC